This T cell receptor beta chain was identified in a study of OX40 agonist ivuxolimab in advanced cancers. Notes on the research overall: Ivuxolimab was an agonistic, fully human IgG2 monoclonal antibody directed against OX40 (CD134), a costimulatory receptor. Three dose-escalation patients achieved partial responses, one with hepatocellular carcinoma and two with cutaneous melanoma. Intravenous ivuxolimab was administered to patients every 2 weeks at six dose levels: 0.01, 0.1, 0.3, 1.5, 3 and 10 mg/kg. The purpose of peripheral TCRbeta sequencing was to test whether ivuxolimab changed TCR sequence diversity and led to clonal T-cell expansion. Prior anti-PD-1, anti-PD-L1 or anti-CTLA-4 therapy was permitted, and approximately 41% of dose-escalation patients had received checkpoint inhibitors. Among the roughly 50 dose-escalation patients, approximately 20 had hepatocellular carcinoma, around 15 melanoma, 9 renal cell carcinoma and 9 head and neck cancer. The paper describes the monotherapy dose-escalation part (N ≈ 49 patients) of the phase I trial of ivuxolimab. The dose-escalation cohort was over 70% male with a mean age of roughly 60 years, ranging from roughly 20 to 80. Beyond this particular receptor, the publication reports: Which antigens the clonally expanded peripheral T cells were specific for was not determined. Low levels of normalized T-cell clonal expansion were also seen in some patients who did not respond. After ivuxolimab, more expanded clones were found on average in CD8+ T cells than in CD4+ T cells. At doses of 0.1 to 3.0 mg/kg, clonal expansion of both CD4+ and CD8+ T cells in blood was seen between baseline and week 6. In the 0.1-3.0 mg/kg groups, partial responders had among the lowest normalized peripheral clonal expansion, particularly in CD8+ T cells.

On this clone itself: The clone's antigen remains unknown. Base-call qualities are not available, and no considerably larger clone is one nucleotide away.

Genomic DNA was extracted from sorted cells for sequencing of the TCRbeta CDR3 region. TCRbeta CDR3 regions were sequenced using the immunoSEQ Assay. TCRdb obtained this table from immuneACCESS and retained in-frame rearrangements with V and J assigned. These tables miss some clones; where compared with another copy, unresolved V genes account for less than half of the shortfall, and the remainder is unexplained. For this sample the table gives about 35,000 clones, of which 65% to 80% were detected only once. The top ten clonotypes cover approximately 19% of the sample. Patients with a history of autoimmune disease or receiving systemic immunosuppression were excluded from the trial. In every dose cohort, peripheral blood was drawn for TCR sequencing at baseline, cycle 4 day 1, and cycle 7 day 1. The samples were taken from a phase I, first-in-human, multicenter, open-label dose-escalation trial of ivuxolimab. Adults with locally advanced or metastatic melanoma, renal cell, hepatocellular, or head and neck squamous cell carcinoma were enrolled in the trial. Before TCR sequencing, CD4+ T cells and CD8+ T cells from peripheral blood were sorted into separate populations.

CDR1 and CDR2 are read off the germline V gene as SQVTM and ANQGSEA. The CDR3 measures 11 amino acids from cysteine to phenylalanine. Kept here is only the CDR3 DNA, which spans 33 bases and is read in frame from base 1. Trimming costs V 3 bases and J 3 bases, and their ends lie 5 bases apart. The input for sequencing was CD4+ or CD8+ T cells sorted from blood, taken in a trial of the OX40 agonist ivuxolimab. This clonotype originated in an adult with an advanced solid tumor such as melanoma, head and neck, liver or kidney cancer. The receptor chain draws on TRBV29-1 and TRBJ1-2; the D gene is perhaps TRBD1, on 5 matching bases. The sequenced DNA: TGCAGCGTTGACAGGGACTATGGCTACACCTTC. Its protein product is CSVDRDYGYTF.